The 21 T cell receptor beta chains below all came from one sample that was sequenced in a study of CD8+ T cells in alopecia areata. RNA, once extracted, was reverse transcribed into cDNA for use as the sequencing template. Profiled with immunoSEQ multiplex PCR; TCRdb holds only in-frame clones, not every one. The profile shows 110,000 to 150,000 clones, about 59% of them singletons. The treatment denotes: oral pan-JAK inhibitor, 5-10 mg twice daily. Sequencing used CD8+ T cells sorted from blood, obtained at week 4, from a patient treated with tofacitinib. The origin of the receptors is a human donor with alopecia areata.

This clone has more than one count but fewer than ten. This rearrangement joins TRBV2 to TRBJ2-3; 8 bases are a match to TRBD2. Trimming cost V 1 base and J 3 bases; bases outside gene matches: 3. Per germline, CDR1 SNHLY and CDR2 FYNNEI. The CDR3 sequence is 15 residues long. In DNA, the CDR3 is TGTGCCAGCAGTGAAGAACGCGGGGGGACAGATACGCAGTATTTT. It specifies CASSEERGGTDTQYF.

The rearrangement uses TRBV27 and TRBJ1-6; the match to TRBD1 covers 7 bases. This CDR3 is 18 amino acids long. Germline CDR1 MNHEY, CDR2 SMNVEV (reference sequence). After removal of 3 bases from V and 1 base from J, the junction contained 9 bases not matched to a gene. The CDR3 loop reads CASSFLNTGVSYNSPLHF. CDR3 sequence (DNA): TGTGCCAGCAGTTTCCTTAATACAGGGGTGTCCTATAATTCACCCCTCCACTTT.

This clone was seen more than once but under ten times. V is TRBV5-1 and J is TRBJ2-1, with 8 bases matching TRBD1. This CDR3 comprises 14 residues. CDR1 SGHRS and CDR2 YFSETQ come from the germline V gene. V was clipped by 0 bases and J by 6 bases; unmatched bases: 2. CDR3 sequence: CASSLAGGPNEQFF. DNA for the CDR3: TGCGCCAGCAGCTTGGCAGGGGGCCCCAATGAGCAGTTCTTC.

The chain employs TRBV5-1 and TRBJ2-5; 11 positions agree with TRBD2. Unmatched junction bases numbered 5, after V lost 0 bases and J lost 1 base. The CDR3 runs 17 residues. Germline values: CDR1 SGHRS, CDR2 YFSETQ. The CDR3 spells CASSLGLAGRGQETQYF. CDR3 in DNA: TGCGCCAGCAGCTTGGGACTAGCGGGGAGAGGCCAAGAGACCCAGTACTTC.

The chain has TRBV10-3 and TRBJ1-2; 10 bases line up with TRBD1. The junction had 3 bases not matched to a gene; V was cut back by 0 bases and J by 5 bases. Germline V gene data show CDR1 as ENHRY and CDR2 as SYGVKD. This CDR3 is built from 15 residues. Written as DNA, the CDR3 is TGTGCCATCAGTGAGTCGGACAGGGGGGAGTATGGCTACACCTTC. Encoded protein: CAISESDRGEYGYTF.

This clone occurred a few times. The chain carries TRBV10-3 and TRBJ1-5; 8 nucleotides align to TRBD1. Germline-derived CDR1 and CDR2 are ENHRY and SYGVKD. This CDR3 region has 14 residues. The trim removed 4 bases at V and 2 bases at J, leaving 1 base unmatched. This CDR3 reads CAISADRGNQPQHF. DNA of the CDR3: TGTGCCATCAGTGCGGACAGGGGCAATCAGCCCCAGCATTTT.

There are a few counts of this clone. Other DNA sequences in the same sample also yield this CDR3. The J gene is TRBJ1-5, the V gene TRBV19, with D tentatively TRBD1 (6 bases). The V end lost 2 bases, the J end lost 3 bases, and 8 bases lay between the germline ends. This CDR3 is 14 amino acids long. Germline loops: CDR1 LNHDA, CDR2 SQIVND (reference sequence). The CDR3 is CASSIRDNNQPQHF. CDR3 bases: TGTGCCAGTAGTATACGGGACAACAATCAGCCCCAGCATTTT.

The chain combines TRBV29-1 with TRBJ1-1; D remains unclear. Per the germline V gene, CDR1 is SQVTM and CDR2 is ANQGSEA. The CDR3 is made up of 12 amino acids. V lost 6 bases and J lost 2, with 10 bases in between. The CDR3 DNA follows: TGCAGCGTCTGGACGGGTAACACTGAAGCTTTCTTT. Its protein is CSVWTGNTEAFF.

The chain uses TRBV7-9 and TRBJ1-1, with D perhaps matching TRBD1 (6 bases). The CDR3 totals 15 residues. Germline CDR1 SEHNR, CDR2 FQNEAQ (reference sequence). The V gene lost 3 bases and the J gene lost 0 bases, with 11 bases spanning the gap. CDR3 residues: CASSLNRVLNTEAFF. The CDR3, as DNA: TGTGCCAGCAGCTTGAACAGGGTGCTGAACACTGAAGCTTTCTTT. Combining the CDR3 with reference TRBV7-9 and TRBJ1-1 gives the whole variable domain DTGVSQNPRHKITKRGQNVTFRCDPISEHNRLYWYRQTLGQGPEFLTYFQNEAQLEKSRLLSDRFSAERPKGSFSTLEIQRTEQGDSAMYLCASSLNRVLNTEAFFGQGTRLTVV.

The CDR3 spells CASSVAPTRGAMNTGELFF. The CDR3 nucleotides are TGTGCCAGCAGCGTAGCGCCAACTAGGGGGGCAATGAACACCGGGGAGCTGTTTTTT. The chain employs TRBV9 and TRBJ2-2; D is tentatively TRBD1 or TRBD2 (6 bases each). V was pared by 0 bases and J by 1 base, with 19 bases between. CDR3 length: 19 residues. The germline gives CDR1 SGDLS, CDR2 YYNGEE.

This clone was seen only a few times. This chain links TRBV7-8 with TRBJ2-3; D gene unclear. Trimming took 2 bases from V and 4 from J, leaving 7 bases between them. Germline V gene lookup returns CDR1 SGHVS and CDR2 FQNEAQ. There are 13 residues in the CDR3. The CDR3 bases are TGTGCCAGCAGCTTACCATCTTCAGATACGCAGTATTTT. Its protein is CASSLPSSDTQYF.

The rearrangement joins TRBV11-2 to TRBJ2-5; tentatively, D is TRBD1 (6 bases). The CDR3 has 14 amino acids. V was clipped by 3 bases and J by 1 base, with 9 bases between them. Per the germline V gene, CDR1 is SGHAT and CDR2 is FQNNGV. The DNA of the CDR3 is TGTGCCAGCAGCTTTCTAGGGGGCCAAGAGACCCAGTACTTC. Protein sequence: CASSFLGGQETQYF.

The V and J genes are TRBV15 and TRBJ2-7; the D gene could be TRBD1 or TRBD2 (7 bases each). CDR1 and CDR2 from the germline V gene are LNHNV and YYDKDF (reference sequence). The ends were cut back, 3 bases at V and 1 base at J, with 19 bases in the middle. CDR3 length: 17 residues. Here the CDR3 reads CATSSPREGQRSYEQYF. CDR3 nucleotide sequence: TGTGCCACCAGCAGTCCCAGGGAGGGACAGAGATCCTACGAGCAGTACTTC. Drawing the rest from reference TRBV15 and TRBJ2-7, the complete variable domain is DAMVIQNPRYQVTQFGKPVTLSCSQTLNHNVMYWYQQKSSQAPKLLFHYYDKDFNNEADTPDNFQSRRPNTSFCFLDIRSPGLGDTAMYLCATSSPREGQRSYEQYFGPGTRLTVT.

This clone was seen only once. This sequence joins TRBV25-1 and TRBJ2-4, with 10 positions matching TRBD1. V shed 2 bases, J shed 10 bases, and the junction held 8 bases outside the gene matches. Germline V lookup: CDR1 MGHDK, CDR2 SYGVNS. The CDR3 contains 15 residues. The DNA for the CDR3 is TGTGCCAGCAGTGAAGCCGTTGGACAGGGGGTAATTCAGTACTTC. Translation gives CASSEAVGQGVIQYF.

This clone appeared a single time. The gene calls are TRBV7-9 and TRBJ2-2, with D tentatively TRBD1 (5 bases). Trimming left V 3 bases short and J 0 bases short, with 11 bases between. The CDR3 extends over 16 amino acids. Germline lookup yields CDR1 SEHNR and CDR2 FQNEAQ (reference sequence). The chain's CDR3 is CASSFSRGANTGELFF. The CDR3 nucleotides are TGTGCCAGCAGCTTCTCTAGGGGTGCGAACACCGGGGAGCTGTTTTTT.

The chain is built from TRBV4-1 and TRBJ1-6; D might be TRBD1 (6 bases). The CDR3 loop spans 12 amino acids. Germline-derived CDR1 and CDR2 are MGHRA and YSYEKL. The V and J ends lost 3 bases and 16 bases respectively, with 13 bases between them. CDR3 region: CASSHEDSALHF. CDR3 sequence (DNA): TGCGCCAGCAGCCACGAGGACAGCGCACTCCACTTT.

The gene calls are TRBV6-5 and TRBJ2-3, with 7 bases identical to TRBD1. The J segment lost 2 bases and the V segment lost 2 bases, leaving 7 bases of the junction unmatched. The CDR3 is made up of 16 amino acids. Looked up from germline, CDR1 is MNHEY and CDR2 is SVGAGI. CDR3 protein: CASSYDRDSPTDTQYF. The CDR3 nucleotides read TGTGCCAGCAGTTACGACCGGGACAGCCCCACAGATACGCAGTATTTT.

The rearrangement links TRBV7-8 to TRBJ2-1; possibly TRBD1 for D (5 bases). Germline lookup yields CDR1 SGHVS and CDR2 FQNEAQ. The germline V and J ends were trimmed by 2 bases and 6 bases, with 14 bases remaining between them. The CDR3 runs 15 residues. CDR3 region: CASSLTSGQGNEQFF. The CDR3 coding sequence is TGTGCCAGCAGCTTAACGTCCGGCCAGGGCAATGAGCAGTTCTTC.

The V call is TRBV29-1, the J call TRBJ1-2; a possible D gene is TRBD1 (5 bases). V lost 4 bases and J 6 bases, leaving 9 bases between the germline ends. This CDR3 is 11 amino acids long. CDR1 SQVTM and CDR2 ANQGSEA come from the germline V gene. CDR3 region: CSVADNDGYTF. The CDR3 DNA reads TGCAGCGTTGCGGACAACGATGGCTACACCTTC. The full variable domain, its missing parts supplied by reference TRBV29-1 and TRBJ1-2, is SAVISQKPSRDICQRGTSLTIQCQVDSQVTMMFWYRQQPGQSLTLIATANQGSEATYESGFVIDKFPISRPNLTFSTLTVSNMSPEDSSIYLCSVADNDGYTFGSGTRLTVV.

The genes are TRBV5-1 and TRBJ1-2, with D uncertain. The germline CDR1 and CDR2 sequences are SGHRS and YFSETQ. This CDR3 contains 16 residues. Trimming took 0 bases from V and 2 from J, leaving 14 bases between them. The CDR3: CASSLVGEENNYGYTF. The DNA for the CDR3 is TGCGCCAGCAGCTTGGTCGGGGAGGAGAACAACTATGGCTACACCTTC.

In this sample, this clone turned up once. The chain uses TRBV2 and TRBJ1-2; D remains unclear. V shed 0 bases and J shed 5 bases, with 1 base lying between them. The CDR3 extends over 11 amino acids. Germline-derived CDR1 and CDR2 are SNHLY and FYNNEI. The CDR3 DNA reads TGTGCCAGCAGTGAAGCGTATGGCTACACCTTC. Translating gives CASSEAYGYTF.